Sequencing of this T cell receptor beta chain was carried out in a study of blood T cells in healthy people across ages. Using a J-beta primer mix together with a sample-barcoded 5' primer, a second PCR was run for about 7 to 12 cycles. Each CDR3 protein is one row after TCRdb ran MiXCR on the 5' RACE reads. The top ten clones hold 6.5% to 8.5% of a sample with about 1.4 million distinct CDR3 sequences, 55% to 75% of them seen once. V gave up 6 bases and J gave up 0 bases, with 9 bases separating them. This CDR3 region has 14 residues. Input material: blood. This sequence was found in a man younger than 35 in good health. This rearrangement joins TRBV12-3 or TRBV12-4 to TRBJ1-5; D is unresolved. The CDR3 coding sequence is TGTGCCAGCAGACAAGATCATAGCAATCAGCCCCAGCATTTT. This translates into CASRQDHSNQPQHF.